This T cell receptor beta chain was retrieved from a study of beta chain features in type 1 diabetes. Notes on the study in general: When Type 1 diabetes patients were examined, their TCRB CDR3s proved moderately but significantly shorter in all four CD4+ subsets.

Only one count was recorded for this clone. Its antigen is unknown. TCRB transcripts that were expressed got sequenced, as all of the isolated RNA had been reverse transcribed. The assay was immunoSEQ multiplex PCR, and TCRdb's table has in-frame clones only and misses some. This table holds some 410,000 clones, about 15% found once. In germline, CDR1 is MNHEY, CDR2 SMNVEV (reference sequence). Trimming stripped 8 bases from V and 4 bases from J, with 17 bases between. This CDR3 is built from 14 residues. Sample: naive CD4+ T cells from blood. The chain is built from TRBV27 and TRBJ2-5; D gene unclear. The clonotype originates from a man aged 25 to 40 in good health. This CDR3 reads CASRNPGPTETQYF. CDR3 in DNA: TGTGCCAGCCGCAATCCCGGACCGACAGAGACCCAGTACTTC.